The rows below give T cell receptor beta chains drawn from one sample of a study of T cells after somatic rescue of genetic block. Clones were sequenced by immunoSEQ multiplex PCR, and TCRdb holds only the in-frame ones, with some missing. The sample lists 60,000 to 75,000 clones; approximately 90% were seen once. Input material: peripheral blood mononuclear cells (PBMCs). These receptors were taken from a man aged 40-49 years. CDR3s include the opening cysteine and the closing phenylalanine or tryptophan. Fields, in order: clone size, J gene, D gene, V gene, CDR3 protein, CDR3 DNA. D genes are given only for firm matches. The size entry is marked missing in some rows and otherwise reads once, few, many or a size class.

NA | TRBJ1-5 | TRBD1 | TRBV28 | CASSSPEDRAAPQHF | TGTGCCAGCAGTTCCCCGGAGGACAGGGCGGCGCCCCAGCATTTT
NA | TRBJ1-2 | TRBD1 | TRBV6-5 | CASSATGDYGYTF | TGTGCCAGCAGCGCGACAGGGGACTATGGCTACACCTTC
NA | TRBJ2-7 | TRBD2 | TRBV18 | CASSPGTIATYEQYF | TGTGCCAGCTCACCAGGGACTATCGCAACCTACGAGCAGTACTTC
NA | TRBJ2-3 | TRBD2 | TRBV14 | CASSPWTSGRADTQYF | TGTGCCAGCAGCCCCTGGACTAGCGGGAGGGCAGATACGCAGTATTTT
NA | TRBJ1-4 | NA | TRBV11-2 | CASSLGGSEKLFF | TGTGCCAGCAGCCTGGGTGGGAGTGAAAAACTGTTTTTT
NA | TRBJ2-3 | TRBD2 | TRBV27 | CASRGGTDTQYF | TGTGCCAGCAGGGGGGGGACAGATACGCAGTATTTT
NA | TRBJ2-1 | TRBD2 | TRBV6-1 | CASSETSGGYNEQFF | TGTGCCAGCAGCGAGACTAGCGGGGGTTACAATGAGCAGTTCTTC
NA | TRBJ1-2 | TRBD1 | TRBV19 | CASSIEGARGYTF | TGTGCCAGTAGTATCGAGGGGGCGCGGGGCTACACCTTC
once | TRBJ2-1 | TRBD1 | TRBV9 | CASIDRDRALGDEQFF | TGTGCCAGCATAGACCGGGACAGGGCGCTGGGCGATGAGCAGTTCTTC
NA | TRBJ1-6 | NA | TRBV28 | CASSLYSHAGYNSPLHF | TGTGCCAGCAGTTTATACTCGCACGCCGGGTATAATTCACCCCTCCACTTT
NA | TRBJ1-3 | NA | TRBV1 | CTSSQGILESSGNTIYF | TGCACCAGCAGCCAAGGCATTTTGGAGAGCTCTGGAAACACCATATATTTT
NA | TRBJ1-2 | NA | TRBV4-3 | CASSQGATNYGYTF | TGCGCCAGCAGCCAAGGTGCAACCAACTATGGCTACACCTTC
NA | TRBJ2-5 | NA | TRBV19 | CASSRRETQYF | TGTGCCAGTAGTCGCAGGGAGACCCAGTACTTC
NA | TRBJ2-1 | NA | TRBV14 | CASSQGGLSVF | TGTGCCAGCAGCCAAGGGGGGCTTAGTGTCTTC
NA | TRBJ1-1 | TRBD1 | TRBV27 | CASARDRVSEAFF | TGTGCCAGCGCCCGGGACAGGGTTTCTGAAGCTTTCTTT
NA | TRBJ1-1 | NA | TRBV18 | CASSPGGLNPEAFF | TGTGCCAGCTCACCGGGGGGCCTTAACCCTGAAGCTTTCTTT
NA | TRBJ1-2 | TRBD1 | TRBV7-3 | CASSLRPGQVDGGYTF | TGTGCCAGCAGCTTAAGGCCGGGACAGGTCGATGGTGGCTACACCTTC
NA | TRBJ2-3 | TRBD2 | TRBV10-2 | CASSESLAGQPTDTQYF | TGCGCCAGCAGTGAGAGCCTAGCGGGGCAACCCACAGATACGCAGTATTTT
NA | TRBJ1-5 | NA | TRBV2 | CASSVFQVHQPQHF | TGTGCCAGCAGTGTTTTCCAGGTCCATCAGCCCCAGCATTTT
NA | TRBJ1-4 | NA | TRBV7-2 | CASSHGYRNNEKLFF | TGTGCCAGCAGTCACGGGTACAGAAATAATGAAAAACTGTTTTTT
NA | TRBJ2-3 | TRBD2 | TRBV18 | CASSPGVAGLTDTQYF | TGTGCCAGCTCGCCCGGAGTAGCGGGCCTCACAGATACGCAGTATTTT
NA | TRBJ2-7 | NA | TRBV30 | CAWSAQRQGFYEQYF | TGTGCCTGGAGTGCCCAAAGGCAGGGGTTCTACGAGCAGTACTTC
NA | TRBJ1-4 | TRBD1 | TRBV5-1 | CASSLQGAVNEKLFF | TGCGCCAGCAGCCTTCAGGGGGCCGTTAATGAAAAACTGTTTTTT
NA | TRBJ2-7 | NA | TRBV19 | CASSSGPRDIYEQYF | TGTGCCAGTAGTAGTGGCCCCCGAGATATTTACGAGCAGTACTTC
NA | TRBJ2-3 | NA | TRBV27 | CASSLSPWGTDTQYF | TGTGCCAGCAGTTTATCTCCTTGGGGCACAGATACGCAGTATTTT
once | TRBJ2-6 | NA | TRBV28 | CASSFPGFGANVLTF | TGTGCCAGCAGCTTCCCCGGTTTTGGGGCCAACGTCCTGACTTTC
NA | TRBJ1-1 | TRBD1 | TRBV27 | CASSLLGTGVDEAFF | TGTGCCAGCAGTTTACTCGGGACAGGAGTGGATGAAGCTTTCTTT
NA | TRBJ2-2 | NA | TRBV25-1 | CASSEFARTGPYTGELFF | TGTGCCAGCAGTGAATTTGCCCGAACGGGCCCGTACACCGGGGAGCTGTTTTTT
NA | TRBJ2-5 | NA | TRBV2 | CASSEVVETQYF | TGTGCCAGCAGTGAGGTAGTGGAGACCCAGTACTTC
NA | TRBJ2-3 | NA | TRBV7-9 | CASQLNRADTQYF | TGTGCCAGCCAACTTAACCGTGCAGATACGCAGTATTTT
NA | TRBJ2-7 | NA | TRBV9 | CASSPPSSSYEQYF | TGTGCCAGCAGCCCCCCTAGTTCCTCCTACGAGCAGTACTTC
NA | TRBJ2-1 | TRBD2 | TRBV27 | CASTEMTSGSRSEQFF | TGTGCCAGCACCGAGATGACTAGCGGGAGTCGTTCCGAGCAGTTCTTC
NA | TRBJ2-3 | NA | TRBV19 | CASSGGGDHDTQYF | TGTGCCAGTAGTGGGGGCGGGGACCATGATACGCAGTATTTT
once | TRBJ2-4 | TRBD1 | TRBV18 | CASSPGDRGSLAKNIQYF | TGTGCCAGCTCACCAGGGGACAGGGGGAGCTTGGCCAAAAACATTCAGTACTTC
NA | TRBJ2-1 | NA | TRBV6-1 | CASSDSRASSEQFF | TGTGCCAGCAGTGATTCCAGGGCATCCAGTGAGCAGTTCTTC
NA | TRBJ2-1 | TRBD1 | TRBV7-9 | CASSSRDRVNNEQFF | TGTGCCAGCAGTTCCCGGGACAGGGTAAACAATGAGCAGTTCTTC
NA | TRBJ1-4 | TRBD1 | TRBV7-2 | CASSLRQGEKLFF | TGTGCCAGCAGCTTAAGACAGGGAGAAAAACTGTTTTTT
NA | TRBJ2-6 | NA | TRBV4-2 | CASSQDLGAGANVLTF | TGTGCCAGCAGCCAAGATTTAGGGGCCGGGGCCAACGTCCTGACTTTC
NA | TRBJ2-1 | NA | TRBV29-1 | CSVEDRDKQAYNEQFF | TGCAGCGTTGAAGATCGGGACAAGCAAGCCTACAATGAGCAGTTCTTC
NA | TRBJ1-2 | NA | TRBV7-9 | CASSLDYGYTF | TGTGCCAGCAGCTTAGACTATGGCTACACCTTC
few | TRBJ1-6 | TRBD1 | TRBV6-6 | CASSTRGQGNSPLHF | TGTGCCAGCAGCACTCGGGGACAGGGAAATTCACCCCTCCACTTT
NA | TRBJ2-5 | TRBD2 | TRBV5-6 | CASSGERGWETQYF | TGTGCCAGCAGCGGAGAGCGGGGTTGGGAGACCCAGTACTTC
NA | TRBJ2-3 | TRBD2 | TRBV7-9 | CASSPSGGEDTQYF | TGTGCCAGCAGCCCTAGCGGGGGCGAAGATACGCAGTATTTT